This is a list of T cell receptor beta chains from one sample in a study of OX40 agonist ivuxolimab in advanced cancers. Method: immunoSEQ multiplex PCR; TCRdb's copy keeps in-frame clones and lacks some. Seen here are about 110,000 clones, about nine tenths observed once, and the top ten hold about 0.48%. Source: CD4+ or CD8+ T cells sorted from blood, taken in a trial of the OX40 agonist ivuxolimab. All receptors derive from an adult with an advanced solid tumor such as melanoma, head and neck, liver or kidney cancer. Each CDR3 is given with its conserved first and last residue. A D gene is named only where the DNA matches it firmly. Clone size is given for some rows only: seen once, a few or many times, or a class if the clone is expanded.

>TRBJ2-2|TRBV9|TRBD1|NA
CASSVGQGAAGELFF
TGTGCCAGCAGCGTGGGACAGGGGGCAGCCGGGGAGCTGTTTTTT
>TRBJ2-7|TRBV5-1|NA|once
CASSRDGSSYEQYF
TGCGCCAGCAGCCGGGACGGGAGCTCCTACGAGCAGTACTTC
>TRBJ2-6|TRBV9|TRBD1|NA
CASSPRGSGANVLTF
TGTGCCAGCAGTCCCAGGGGGTCCGGGGCCAACGTCCTGACTTTC
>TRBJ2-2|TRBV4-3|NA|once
CASSQAPGIGELFF
TGCGCCAGCAGCCAAGCCCCAGGGATCGGGGAGCTGTTTTTT
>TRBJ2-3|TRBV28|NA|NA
CASSLGEWTDTQYF
TGTGCCAGCAGTCTAGGGGAGTGGACAGATACGCAGTATTTT
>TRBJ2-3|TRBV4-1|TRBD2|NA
CASSHLIVLAGDEDTQYF
TGCGCCAGCAGCCACTTAATCGTCCTAGCGGGGGATGAAGATACGCAGTATTTT
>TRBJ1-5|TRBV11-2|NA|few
CASSERPRGQPQHF
TGTGCCAGCAGCGAACGACCCCGAGGACAGCCCCAGCATTTT
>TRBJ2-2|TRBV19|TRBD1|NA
CASNPGQGHTGELFF
TGTGCCAGTAACCCCGGACAGGGGCACACCGGGGAGCTGTTTTTT
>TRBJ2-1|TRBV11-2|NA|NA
CASSLDYPEQFF
TGTGCCAGCAGCTTAGACTACCCCGAGCAGTTCTTC
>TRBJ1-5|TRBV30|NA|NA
CAWSLLNSNQPQHF
TGTGCCTGGAGCCTCCTCAATAGCAATCAGCCCCAGCATTTT
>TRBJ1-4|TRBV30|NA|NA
CAWSGTSSASEKLFF
TGTGCCTGGAGTGGGACGTCCTCGGCGTCGGAAAAACTGTTTTTT
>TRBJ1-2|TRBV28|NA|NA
CASTTAAYGYTF
TGTGCCAGCACGACTGCCGCCTATGGCTACACCTTC
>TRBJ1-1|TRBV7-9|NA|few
CASSRNTEAFF
TGTGCCAGCAGCCGGAACACTGAAGCTTTCTTT
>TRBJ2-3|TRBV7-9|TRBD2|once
CASSLGLAGVRTDTQYF
TGTGCCAGCAGCTTGGGACTAGCGGGGGTCCGCACAGATACGCAGTATTTT
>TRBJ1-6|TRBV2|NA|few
CASGGQGNSPLHF
TGTGCCAGCGGAGGGCAGGGCAATTCACCCCTCCACTTT
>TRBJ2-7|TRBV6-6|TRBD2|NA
CASSYGGGDEQYF
TGTGCCAGCAGTTACGGGGGAGGGGACGAGCAGTACTTC
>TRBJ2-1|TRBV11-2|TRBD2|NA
CASSLTDAGGLNEQFF
TGTGCCAGCAGCCTAACGGATGCGGGGGGACTCAATGAGCAGTTCTTC
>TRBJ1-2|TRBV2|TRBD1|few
CASSEGDSRGYTF
TGTGCCAGCAGTGAAGGGGACAGCAGGGGCTACACCTTC
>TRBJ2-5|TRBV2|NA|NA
CASSVLGVETQYF
TGTGCCAGCAGTGTTCTCGGAGTAGAGACCCAGTACTTC
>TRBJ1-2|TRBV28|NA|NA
CASSLVIRGHGYTF
TGTGCCAGCAGTTTGGTTATTCGAGGGCATGGCTACACCTTC
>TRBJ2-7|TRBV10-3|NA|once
CAIRKSVLGRGGYEQYF
TGTGCCATCAGAAAAAGTGTTTTAGGCAGGGGAGGCTACGAGCAGTACTTC
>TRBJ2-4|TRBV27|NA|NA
CASSSTRDNLAKNIQYF
TGTGCCAGCAGTTCTACCCGGGACAACTTAGCCAAAAACATTCAGTACTTC
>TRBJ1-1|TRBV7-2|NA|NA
CASSPGPANTEAFF
TGTGCCAGCAGCCCAGGGCCGGCGAACACTGAAGCTTTCTTT
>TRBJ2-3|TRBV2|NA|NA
CASSEGKGGTDTQYF
TGTGCCAGCAGTGAAGGCAAGGGGGGCACAGATACGCAGTATTTT